A single TCR beta chain is shown here with its context. This CDR3 contains 11 residues. These data belong to a study of T cell responses to AZD1222 COVID-19 vaccine. Assay used: immunoSEQ multiplex PCR; TCRdb lists only in-frame clones, some missing. In the table there are about 160,000 clones, 75% to 95% of which are singletons. The rearrangement uses TRBV21-1 and TRBJ1-2. TRBV21-1 is a pseudogene. The sample in question was peripheral blood, obtained on day 0 of AZD1222 vaccination. The clonotype comes from an adult in good health. This chain's CDR3 is CASSKNPRYTF. The CDR3 nucleotides read TGTGCCAGCAGCAAAAACCCTCGCTACACCTTC.